A single sample is the source of the 29 T cell receptor beta chains below, sequenced in a study of cytomegalovirus exposure and HLA in healthy donors. The PCR had 60 Vbeta and 13 Jbeta primers. This table comes from immunoSEQ multiplex PCR, and its TCRdb copy is limited to in-frame clones, with some not included. The sample yields some 220,000 clones, about 89% seen once. Sequenced sample: PBMCs. The receptors shown here come from a woman aged 18-35 years in good health and CMV-seronegative.

This chain connects TRBV28 to TRBJ2-3; 8 bases are a match to TRBD1. Germline V gives CDR1 MDHEN, CDR2 SYDVKM. This CDR3 comprises 15 residues. With 4 bases clipped from V and 2 bases from J, the junction kept 5 bases outside the gene matches. This CDR3 is CASSSPTGATDTQYF. CDR3 DNA sequence: TGTGCCAGCAGTTCCCCGACAGGGGCCACAGATACGCAGTATTTT.

The chain couples TRBV6-5 to TRBJ2-7; 9 nucleotides agree with TRBD2. The length of the CDR3 is 15 residues. CDR1 and CDR2 from the germline V gene are MNHEY and SVGAGI. The V and J ends lost 3 bases and 7 bases, in that order; junction bases with no gene match: 10. In nucleotides, the CDR3 is TGTGCCAGCAGTTATATGGTAGCGGGAGCCGGTGAGCAGTACTTC. This encodes CASSYMVAGAGEQYF.

The J gene is TRBJ2-5, the V gene TRBV6-5, with 14 bases aligning to TRBD2. Germline lookup yields CDR1 MNHEY and CDR2 SVGAGI. The junction had 5 bases not matched to a gene; V was cut back by 6 bases and J by 5 bases. The CDR3 contains 15 residues. The CDR3 sequence is CASSLRLAGGETQYF. In DNA, the CDR3 is TGTGCCAGCAGCCTCAGACTAGCGGGGGGGGAGACCCAGTACTTC.

The chain combines TRBV29-1 with TRBJ1-1; possible D gene TRBD1, 5 bases. V lost 5 bases to trimming and J lost 4 bases, with 14 bases between them. The CDR3 contains 13 residues. From germline, CDR1 is SQVTM and CDR2 ANQGSEA. CDR3 protein: CSVRSRVGTEAFF. The CDR3, as DNA: TGCAGCGTTAGATCCAGGGTTGGCACTGAAGCTTTCTTT.

The gene calls are TRBV6-1 and TRBJ1-6; D remains ambiguous. V was trimmed by 3 bases and J by 10 bases, leaving 4 bases between them. The CDR3 contains 11 residues. Germline lookup yields CDR1 MNHNS and CDR2 SASEGT. The DNA for the CDR3 is TGTGCCAGCAGTGAGCGCTCACCCCTCCACTTT. Translated, it gives CASSERSPLHF.

This clone was seen a few times. The gene calls are TRBV27 and TRBJ2-1; 13 nucleotides match TRBD2. Germline-derived CDR1 and CDR2 are MNHEY and SMNVEV (reference sequence). The CDR3 covers 16 residues. The trim removed 5 bases at V and 4 bases at J, leaving 5 bases unmatched. DNA of the CDR3: TGTGCCAGCAGTGCTCGGGGACTAGCGGGATACAATGAGCAGTTCTTC. Translating gives CASSARGLAGYNEQFF.

The chain uses TRBV6-5 and TRBJ1-2; TRBD1 is a possible D gene (5 bases). The CDR3 has 16 amino acids. V was pared by 0 bases and J by 5 bases, with 16 bases between. The germline V gene has CDR1 MNHEY and CDR2 SVGAGI. The CDR3 region is CASSYSMGRVEYGYTF. CDR3 nucleotide sequence: TGTGCCAGCAGTTACTCGATGGGCAGGGTAGAGTATGGCTACACCTTC.

This sequence joins TRBV30 and TRBJ1-3; D might be TRBD1 (5 bases). Trimming removed 0 bases at V and 4 bases at J, with 10 bases between. The CDR3 is 14 residues long. CDR1 GTSNPN and CDR2 SVGIG come from the germline V gene (reference sequence). The CDR3 loop is CAWSVGTFGNTIYF. The CDR3 nucleotides read TGTGCCTGGAGTGTAGGGACTTTCGGAAACACCATATATTTT.

V is TRBV30 and J is TRBJ1-2, with 9 bases lining up with TRBD1. Germline CDR1 GTSNPN, CDR2 SVGIG (reference sequence). J was trimmed by 9 bases and V by 2 bases; bases with no gene match: 7. The length of the CDR3 is 13 residues. The CDR3 coding sequence is TGTGCCTGGAGTATGGGACAGGGTGATCGCTACACCTTC. Protein: CAWSMGQGDRYTF.

V usage is TRBV25-1 and J usage is TRBJ2-5; no clear D gene. The CDR3 is 14 amino acids. From germline, CDR1 is MGHDK and CDR2 SYGVNS. V was clipped by 3 bases and J by 4 bases, with 12 bases between them. This CDR3 is CASSESGRRETQYF. CDR3 nucleotide sequence: TGTGCCAGCAGTGAGTCGGGTAGGAGAGAGACCCAGTACTTC. Variable domain in full (rest from reference TRBV25-1 and TRBJ2-5): EADIYQTPRYLVIGTGKKITLECSQTMGHDKMYWYQQDPGMELHLIHYSYGVNSTEKGDLSSESTVSRIRTEHFPLTLESARPSHTSQYLCASSESGRRETQYFGPGTRLLVL.

V usage is TRBV19 and J usage is TRBJ2-7; 10 bases agree with TRBD2. There are 17 residues in the CDR3. Germline V gene data show CDR1 as LNHDA and CDR2 as SQIVND (reference sequence). Losses at the gene ends were 2 bases for V and 2 bases for J; bases not matched to a gene: 9. The CDR3 nucleotides read TGTGCCAGTAGTATAAGTAGGGAACTAGCGGGAACCTACGAGCAGTACTTC. The encoded protein is CASSISRELAGTYEQYF.

The rearrangement links TRBV30 to TRBJ1-1, with D possibly being TRBD1 (5 bases). Trimming shortened V by 0 bases and J by 7 bases, and 9 bases separated the two germline ends. CDR1 and CDR2 from the germline V gene are GTSNPN and SVGIG (reference sequence). There are 12 residues in the CDR3. CDR3 in amino acids: CAWSVLGGEAFF. CDR3 nucleotides: TGTGCCTGGAGTGTACTGGGGGGTGAAGCTTTCTTT.

This chain links TRBV7-6 with TRBJ2-1; perhaps TRBD2 as D (5 bases). This CDR3 spans 12 amino acids. CDR1 and CDR2 (germline): SGHVS, FNYEAQ. The V gene lost 6 bases and the J gene lost 6 bases, with 9 bases spanning the gap. The CDR3 nucleotides are TGTGCCAGCAGTTCCCGGGGCAATGAGCAGTTCTTC. As protein: CASSSRGNEQFF.

A single count supports this clone. The genes are TRBV6-4 and TRBJ2-1; 9 bases line up with TRBD1. This CDR3 is built from 15 residues. CDR1 and CDR2 (germline): MRHNA, SNTAGT. J gave up 3 bases and V 4 bases, and 4 bases lay outside the gene matches. DNA of the CDR3: TGTGCCAGCAGTGCTCGGACAGGGGACTACAATGAGCAGTTCTTC. Translation: CASSARTGDYNEQFF.

This rearrangement joins TRBV18 to TRBJ2-7, with 10 bases identical to TRBD2. The V and J ends lost 2 bases and 5 bases, in that order; junction bases with no gene match: 3. Germline V gene sequence: CDR1 KGHSH, CDR2 LQKENI. The CDR3 is made up of 14 amino acids. In DNA form, the CDR3 reads TGTGCCAGCTCACCAACTAGCGGGAACCACGAGCAGTACTTC. It is translated as CASSPTSGNHEQYF.

This clone was picked up one time. CDR3 loop: CASSPGDRANNSPLHF. DNA of the CDR3: TGTGCCAGCAGCCCCGGGGACAGGGCTAATAATTCACCCCTCCACTTT. The rearrangement links TRBV5-5 to TRBJ1-6, with TRBD1 identical over 9 bases. V was clipped by 4 bases and J by 5 bases; unmatched bases: 7. Looked up from germline, CDR1 is SGHKS and CDR2 is YYEKEE (reference sequence). The CDR3 has 16 residues.

Written as DNA, the CDR3 is TGTGCCACCAGCAGAGGAGTGAATGGCTACACCTTC. Residues: CATSRGVNGYTF. The rearrangement uses TRBV15 and TRBJ1-2; D ambiguous. CDR3 size: 12 residues. V gave up 1 base and J gave up 6 bases, with 6 bases separating them. The V gene's germline CDR1 is LNHNV and CDR2 YYDKDF (reference sequence).

CDR3 region: CASSSSETQYF. In DNA, the CDR3 is TGTGCCAGCAGCTCGTCAGAGACCCAGTACTTC. The chain uses TRBV6-6 and TRBJ2-5, with D unclear. Per the germline V gene, CDR1 is MNHNY and CDR2 is SVGAGI (reference sequence). This CDR3 has 11 amino acids. V dropped 6 bases and J dropped 4 bases, with 6 bases sitting between them.

CDR3 nucleotides: TGTGCCAGCAGTGTGGGGCGTCTGCCCTCCTATGGCTACACCTTC. It yields the protein CASSVGRLPSYGYTF. The chain recombines TRBV2 with TRBJ1-2, with D maybe TRBD1 (5 bases). Germline CDR1 SNHLY, CDR2 FYNNEI. V lost 4 bases and J 4 bases, leaving 16 bases between the germline ends. This CDR3 is 15 amino acids long.

The chain is built from TRBV9 and TRBJ2-3; tentatively, D is TRBD2 (6 bases). V was cut by 4 bases and J by 4 bases, with 13 bases left in between. In germline, CDR1 is SGDLS, CDR2 YYNGEE. The CDR3 has 14 amino acids. CDR3 amino acids: CASSSDGEADTQYF. CDR3 DNA sequence: TGTGCCAGCAGCTCGGACGGGGAGGCAGATACGCAGTATTTT.

The chain links TRBV6-5 to TRBJ2-7, with no clear D. Germline V gene data show CDR1 as MNHEY and CDR2 as SVGAGI. The CDR3 is 15 residues long. Trimming cost V 6 bases and J 7 bases, with 22 bases left between them. CDR3 sequence (DNA): TGTGCCAGCAGCCTAACCCGCGGCTCGTGGTGGGAGCAGTACTTC. Translating it yields CASSLTRGSWWEQYF.

The rearrangement joins TRBV5-1 to TRBJ2-5; 7 bases map to TRBD2. CDR1 and CDR2 from the germline V gene are SGHRS and YFSETQ. V lost 0 bases to trimming and J lost 11 bases; unmatched junction nucleotides: 13. The CDR3 runs 15 residues. CDR3 sequence reads: CASSLVAGPVREQYF. CDR3 DNA sequence: TGCGCCAGCAGCTTGGTGGCAGGGCCTGTGCGGGAGCAGTACTTC.

This chain joins TRBV11-1 and TRBJ1-5, with TRBD1 as a possible D gene (6 bases). Trimming took 4 bases from V and 5 from J, leaving 12 bases between them. Per germline, CDR1 SGHAT and CDR2 FQDESV (reference sequence). This CDR3 has 14 residues. CDR3 sequence: CASSSRGFDQPQHF. CDR3 nucleotide sequence: TGTGCCAGCAGCTCCAGGGGTTTCGATCAGCCCCAGCATTTT.

The chain has TRBV5-1 and TRBJ1-5; 9 bases agree with TRBD1. The germline CDR1 and CDR2 sequences are SGHRS and YFSETQ. The CDR3 loop spans 15 amino acids. V lost 4 bases and J lost 6; bases outside the gene matches: 8. The CDR3 DNA is TGCGCCAGCAGCCCAGGGACAGGGAATTTTCAGCCCCAGCATTTT. It codes for CASSPGTGNFQPQHF.

The chain couples TRBV18 to TRBJ2-3, with D perhaps matching TRBD2 (5 bases). V lost 6 bases, J lost 5 bases, and 15 bases lay in between. This CDR3 has 14 amino acids. Germline CDR1 KGHSH, CDR2 LQKENI. The CDR3 protein is CASSPAAEEDTQYF. The CDR3 DNA is TGTGCCAGCTCCCCTGCGGCGGAGGAAGATACGCAGTATTTT.

The V call is TRBV11-1, the J call TRBJ1-2; possibly TRBD1 for D (6 bases). The germline V gene encodes CDR1 SGHAT and CDR2 FQDESV (reference sequence). V was clipped by 5 bases and J by 4 bases, with 26 bases between them. This CDR3 region has 18 residues. The CDR3 loop reads CASSLPISPTGPVYGYTF. CDR3 nucleotide sequence: TGTGCCAGCAGCCTCCCGATTTCTCCGACAGGCCCTGTCTATGGCTACACCTTC.

V and J are TRBV4-1 and TRBJ2-3; a possible D gene is TRBD2 (6 bases). Germline loops: CDR1 MGHRA, CDR2 YSYEKL. This CDR3 comprises 15 residues. Trimming took off 4 bases at V and 1 base at J, with 12 bases between the two ends. In DNA, the CDR3 is TGCGCCAGCAGCCCGCTCTGGGAGGGCACAGATACGCAGTATTTT. It specifies CASSPLWEGTDTQYF.

This chain links TRBV9 with TRBJ2-7; 13 bases are a match to TRBD2. After removal of 4 bases from V and 5 bases from J, the junction contained 18 bases not matched to a gene. CDR1 and CDR2 from the germline V gene are SGDLS and YYNGEE. The CDR3 is made up of 19 amino acids. The CDR3 sequence: CASSPTRGLAGDSLDEQYF. CDR3 DNA sequence: TGTGCCAGCAGCCCGACACGAGGACTAGCGGGGGATAGCCTCGACGAGCAGTACTTC.

This chain joins TRBV7-2 and TRBJ1-2; 8 bases fit TRBD1. From germline, CDR1 is SGHTA and CDR2 FQGNSA. The CDR3 totals 15 residues. The junction had 11 bases not matched to a gene; V was cut back by 1 base and J by 10 bases. The CDR3 DNA reads TGTGCCAGCAGCTTAGAGGCAGGGGGCGTGGGTGTCTACACCTTC. This gives the protein CASSLEAGGVGVYTF. The variable domain in full, with the rest retrieved from reference TRBV7-2 and TRBJ1-2, is GAGVSQSPSNKVTEKGKDVELRCDPISGHTALYWYRQSLGQGLEFLIYFQGNSAPDKSGLPSDRFSAERTGGSVSTLTIQRTQQEDSAVYLCASSLEAGGVGVYTFGSGTRLTVV.